This T cell receptor (beta chain) appears in the sequencing data of a study of blood T cells in healthy people across ages. The CDR3 runs 16 residues. Germline lookup yields CDR1 SGHRS and CDR2 YFSETQ. A J-beta primer mix and a sample-barcoded 5' primer were used in a second PCR of roughly 7 to 12 cycles. TCRdb reprocessed the 5' RACE reads via MiXCR and lists one record per CDR3 protein. Among over a million distinct CDR3 sequences listed, around 43% were seen once. Regarding this clonotype: At one of its ends the junction is not consistent with the germline gene, which may arise from a read error.

This clonotype was sampled from a woman in her fifties or sixties in good health. The sample was blood. V is TRBV5-1 and J is TRBJ2-7; TRBD2 agrees at 10 bases. This CDR3 is CASSLGPSGSGYGQYF. DNA for the CDR3: TGCGCCAGCAGCTTGGGCCCTAGCGGGAGTGGGTACGGGCAGTACTTC.